This T cell receptor beta chain comes out of a study of PD-1 blockade in classical Hodgkin lymphoma. Overall study findings and caveats: TCR diversity rose significantly by C4D1 in CD4+ but not CD8+ cells.

Germline V gene data show CDR1 as SQVTM and CDR2 as ANQGSEA. With 7 bases removed from V and 4 bases from J, the gap between germline ends came to 23 bases. The CDR3 runs to 16 residues. Autologous stem cell transplantation was followed by relapse in every patient, and brentuximab vedotin exposure varied. To note about this clone: Its specificity is not known.

TCRdb's copy holds only in-frame clones and misses some; the assay was immunoSEQ multiplex PCR. The sample holds 50,000 to 85,000 clones, 71% seen once. This chain uses TRBV29-1 with TRBJ2-1; a possible D gene is TRBD2 (5 bases). The sequence was collected from a human donor with classical Hodgkin lymphoma. This specimen was peripheral blood mononuclear cells (PBMCs), taken before the second cycle of nivolumab. The CDR3, as DNA: TGCAGCGACCGCCCCCAGGATAGCGCGTCATACAATGAGCAGTTCTTC. Protein: CSDRPQDSASYNEQFF.